A single sample is the source of the 24 T cell receptor beta chains below, sequenced in a study of neurological immune-mediated disorders. TCRdb re-called the 5' RACE reads with MiXCR, one entry per CDR3 protein. This sample yields about 70,000 distinct CDR3 sequences, of which 3.2% are seen a single time; around 5.2% belongs to the top ten. Material for sequencing was PBMCs. All receptors derive from a woman aged 45-65 years with multiple sclerosis.

This clonotype was recorded many times. The genes are TRBV6-2 or TRBV6-3 and TRBJ1-1, with 8 bases identical to TRBD1. Trimming at V came to 6 bases and at J to 0 bases, leaving 9 bases not matched to a gene. Germline V lookup: CDR1 MNHEY, CDR2 SVGEGT. The CDR3 runs to 16 residues. CDR3 sequence (DNA): TGTGCCAGCAGCCGTCGGACAGGGACCATGAACACTGAAGCTTTCTTT. It codes for CASSRRTGTMNTEAFF.

The table lists this clonotype with many counts. The gene calls are TRBV20-1 and TRBJ2-1, with D possibly being TRBD2 (5 bases). V lost 6 bases to trimming and J lost 4 bases, with 19 bases between them. There are 15 residues in the CDR3. Looked up from germline, CDR1 is DFQATT and CDR2 is SNEGSKA (reference sequence). CDR3 coding DNA: TGCAGTGCCCGCCGCCCAAGCGGAGTGTACAATGAGCAGTTCTTC. Protein sequence: CSARRPSGVYNEQFF.

This clonotype was recorded many times. This chain connects TRBV6-5 to TRBJ2-7; TRBD1 matches at 8 bases. V lost 8 bases and J lost 2; bases outside the gene matches: 8. CDR3 size: 14 residues. Germline V gene data show CDR1 as MNHEY and CDR2 as SVGAGI. The CDR3 coding sequence is TGTGCCAGCCGCAGGGGGCGCGGGACCTACGAGCAGTACGTC. Encoded protein: CASRRGRGTYEQYV.

This clonotype has a count of ten or more. The rearrangement joins TRBV15 to TRBJ2-3; the D gene is possibly TRBD2 (6 bases). CDR1 and CDR2 from the germline V gene are LNHNV and YYDKDF (reference sequence). V was trimmed by 1 base and J by 2 bases, leaving 7 bases between them. CDR3 length: 14 amino acids. The DNA of the CDR3 is TGTGCCACCAGCAGAGGACTAGACACAGATACGCAGTATTTT. Protein sequence: CATSRGLDTDTQYF.

The sample holds many counts of this clonotype. This sequence joins TRBV29-1 and TRBJ2-3, with 10 bases aligning to TRBD2. The CDR3 covers 15 residues. The germline gives CDR1 SQVTM, CDR2 ANQGSEA. V shed 1 base, J shed 7 bases, and the junction held 8 bases outside the gene matches. CDR3 loop: CSVEGLAGGWNTQYF. In nucleotides, the CDR3 is TGCAGCGTTGAAGGACTAGCGGGCGGTTGGAATACGCAGTATTTT.

The sample holds many counts of this clonotype. The chain joins TRBV7-2 to TRBJ1-5; no firm D call. Trimming left V 6 bases short and J 5 bases short, with 14 bases between. Germline V gene data show CDR1 as SGHTA and CDR2 as FQGNSA. The CDR3 length is 14 residues. DNA for the CDR3: TGTGCCAGCAGGCGAGGTGGGTTTGATCAGCCCCAGCATTTT. Translating it yields CASRRGGFDQPQHF.

The sample holds many counts of this clonotype. The rearrangement links TRBV20-1 to TRBJ1-2; D remains ambiguous. Trimming removed 0 bases at V and 4 bases at J, with 9 bases between. The CDR3 runs 13 residues. The germline V gene encodes CDR1 DFQATT and CDR2 SNEGSKA (reference sequence). The CDR3 region is CSARDYRGYGYTF. The CDR3 DNA sequence: TGCAGTGCTAGAGATTACAGAGGCTATGGCTACACCTTC.

This clonotype was picked up many times. The rearrangement uses TRBV12-3 or TRBV12-4 and TRBJ1-1, with 9 bases lining up with TRBD1. The CDR3 loop spans 16 amino acids. The trim removed 7 bases at V and 4 bases at J, leaving 13 bases unmatched. This CDR3 reads CASNLGRDRAGTEAFF. In DNA, the CDR3 is TGTGCCAGCAACTTAGGTCGGGACAGGGCGGGCACTGAAGCTTTCTTT.

This clonotype showed up many times. This chain connects TRBV18 to TRBJ1-2, with D possibly TRBD1 on 6 matching bases. Germline-derived CDR1 and CDR2 are KGHSH and LQKENI. V dropped 5 bases and J dropped 1 base, with 8 bases sitting between them. This CDR3 has 13 amino acids. This CDR3 is CASSSDSNYGYTF. The CDR3 bases are TGTGCCAGCTCATCGGACAGTAACTATGGCTACACCTTC.

This clonotype was counted at least ten times. The V gene is TRBV12-3 or TRBV12-4, the J gene TRBJ2-1; D is uncertain. The CDR3 spans 14 residues. V lost 0 bases and J 7 bases, leaving 10 bases between the germline ends. The CDR3 sequence is CASSLAPRMNEQFF. In nucleotides, the CDR3 is TGTGCCAGCAGTTTAGCTCCCCGGATGAATGAGCAGTTCTTC.

There are many counts of this clonotype. This chain links TRBV20-1 with TRBJ2-2; 8 bases are shared with TRBD2. The CDR3 length is 17 residues. V was pared by 0 bases and J by 7 bases, with 13 bases of the junction left unmatched. The germline V gene encodes CDR1 DFQATT and CDR2 SNEGSKA (reference sequence). This CDR3 is CSARDNGPAGGGGELFF. In nucleotides, the CDR3 is TGCAGTGCTAGAGATAATGGTCCGGCGGGAGGAGGCGGGGAGCTGTTTTTT.

This clonotype has ten or more counts. The chain uses TRBV7-2 and TRBJ2-1, with D maybe TRBD2 (6 bases). Trimming left V 7 bases short and J 3 bases short, with 22 bases between. The CDR3 has 17 amino acids. Germline CDR1 and CDR2: SGHTA and FQGNSA. CDR3 loop: CASTLALMRGRYNEQFF. CDR3 nucleotide sequence: TGTGCCAGCACCCTCGCCTTGATGCGGGGCCGCTACAATGAGCAGTTCTTC.

Many counts were recorded for this clonotype. This chain uses TRBV5-1 with TRBJ1-6; 8 bases align to TRBD1. The CDR3 contains 16 residues. Germline loops: CDR1 SGHRS, CDR2 YFSETQ. V shed 0 bases and J 10 bases; nucleotides not matched to a gene: 9. CDR3 region: CASSLGTGMSESPLHF. The DNA for the CDR3 is TGCGCCAGCAGCTTGGGGACAGGGATGTCGGAGTCACCCCTCCACTTT.

This clonotype was counted many times. The chain recombines TRBV6-2 or TRBV6-3 with TRBJ2-7, with 8 bases matching TRBD2. The germline V gene encodes CDR1 MNHEY and CDR2 SVGEGT. V was clipped by 6 bases and J by 0 bases; unmatched bases: 4. The CDR3 is 14 residues long. The CDR3, as DNA: TGTGCCAGCAGCACCGGGACTAGCTCCTACGAGCAGTACTTC. Encoded protein: CASSTGTSSYEQYF.

This clonotype was seen ten or more times. V usage is TRBV20-1 and J usage is TRBJ2-1, with 8 bases that match TRBD1. CDR3 length equals 16 residues. Germline V CDR1 and CDR2: DFQATT, SNEGSKA (reference sequence). The J segment lost 1 base and the V segment lost 1 base, leaving 6 bases of the junction unmatched. This CDR3 is CSARVLQGESYNEQFF. CDR3 nucleotides: TGCAGTGCTAGAGTCTTACAGGGGGAATCCTACAATGAGCAGTTCTTC.

This clonotype was recorded many times. The V gene is TRBV4-2, the J gene TRBJ1-2; D is possibly TRBD1 (5 bases). V shed 4 bases and J shed 4 bases, with 19 bases lying between them. Germline CDR1 and CDR2: LGHNA and YNFKEQ. This CDR3 spans 16 amino acids. The CDR3: CASSPRVGGGSYGYTF. CDR3 bases: TGTGCCAGCAGCCCTCGGGTTGGGGGTGGGAGCTATGGCTACACCTTC.

This clonotype was observed at least ten times. This chain joins TRBV7-9 and TRBJ2-1; D is perhaps TRBD1 or TRBD2 (5 bases each). Deletions cut 5 bases from V and 9 bases from J, with 14 bases between. The CDR3 length is 13 residues. Looked up from germline, CDR1 is SEHNR and CDR2 is FQNEAQ (reference sequence). CDR3 coding DNA: TGTGCCAGCAGCACCGGGGCCCCGGCTGAGCAGTTCTTC. Translation gives CASSTGAPAEQFF.

About this clonotype itself: This may stem from a read error, because a much larger clone lies one nucleotide away. Written as DNA, the CDR3 is TGTGTCAGCAGCTTAGGGGTCGGGGAGCTGTTTTTT. Its translation is CVSSLGVGELFF. The chain couples TRBV7-2 to TRBJ2-2; D perhaps matches TRBD1 (5 bases). This CDR3 spans 12 amino acids. Germline V CDR1 and CDR2: SGHTA, FQGNSA.

This clonotype was seen many times. At one boundary the junction diverges from the germline segment, which might be a read error. This chain's CDR3 is CASSLISSVLF. Here the CDR3 DNA reads TGTGCCAGCAGCTTGATTAGTTCGGTGCTCTTC. The chain recombines TRBV5-6 with TRBJ1-2; no reliable D call. This CDR3 is 11 amino acids long. CDR1 is SGHDT, CDR2 YYEEEE, per germline.

This clonotype was found many times. DNA for the CDR3: TGCAGTGCTAGAGCGGTAGTAGGATATGGCTACACCTTC. Its protein product is CSARAVVGYGYTF. V and J are TRBV20-1 and TRBJ1-2; D remains unclear. The V end lost 1 base, the J end lost 5 bases, and 11 bases lay between the germline ends. The CDR3 is 13 amino acids. Germline values: CDR1 DFQATT, CDR2 SNEGSKA (reference sequence).

This clonotype appeared many times. The genes are TRBV7-2 and TRBJ2-1, with 11 nucleotides matching TRBD2. The CDR3 loop spans 17 amino acids. The J segment lost 0 bases and the V segment lost 0 bases, leaving 1 base of the junction unmatched. Germline V lookup: CDR1 SGHTA, CDR2 FQGNSA. This chain's CDR3 is CASSLAGLAVSYNEQFF. For the CDR3, the DNA is TGTGCCAGCAGCTTAGCGGGACTAGCGGTCTCCTACAATGAGCAGTTCTTC.

This clonotype was picked up many times. The V gene is TRBV5-1, the J gene TRBJ2-7; 9 nucleotides agree with TRBD1. After removal of 1 base from V and 5 bases from J, the junction contained 10 bases not matched to a gene. The CDR3 consists of 16 residues. The V gene's germline CDR1 is SGHRS and CDR2 YFSETQ. The CDR3 loop is CASSLIDTGGRHEQYV. CDR3 DNA sequence: TGCGCCAGCAGCTTGATTGACACAGGGGGCCGCCACGAGCAGTACGTC.

This clonotype has ten or more counts. The chain joins TRBV7-9 to TRBJ2-3, with TRBD2 matching 8 bases. V shed 5 bases, J shed 3 bases, and the junction held 7 bases outside the gene matches. The CDR3 has 15 amino acids. The germline gives CDR1 SEHNR, CDR2 FQNEAQ (reference sequence). The CDR3 nucleotides are TGTGCCAGCAGCCTGGCCGGGGGGGATACAGATACGCAGTATTTT. Its translation: CASSLAGGDTDTQYF.

Details on this clonotype: This may stem from a read error, because a much larger clone lies one nucleotide away. V and J are TRBV20-1 and TRBJ1-6, with D possibly TRBD1 on 6 matching bases. CDR1 and CDR2 from the germline V gene are DFQATT and SNEGSKA (reference sequence). This CDR3 has 12 amino acids. In nucleotides, the CDR3 is TGCAGTGCTAGAGCTTACAGGGAAGACCTCAACTTT. Translated: CSARAYREDLNF.